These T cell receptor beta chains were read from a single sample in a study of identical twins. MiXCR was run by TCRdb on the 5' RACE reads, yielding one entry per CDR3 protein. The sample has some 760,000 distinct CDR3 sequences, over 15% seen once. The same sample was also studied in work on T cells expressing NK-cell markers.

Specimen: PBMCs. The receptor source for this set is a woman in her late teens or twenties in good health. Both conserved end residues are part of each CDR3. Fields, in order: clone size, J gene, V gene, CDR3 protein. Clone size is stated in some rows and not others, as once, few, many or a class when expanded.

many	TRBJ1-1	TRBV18	CASSSLGGTEAFF
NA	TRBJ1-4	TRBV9	CASSDPFNEKLFF
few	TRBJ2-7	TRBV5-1	CASNEDRDDEQYF
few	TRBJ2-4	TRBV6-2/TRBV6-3	CASPSFTGTDLAKNIQYF
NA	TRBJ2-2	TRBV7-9	CASSSLPGEGGELFF
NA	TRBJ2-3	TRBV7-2	CASQGAFTDTQYF
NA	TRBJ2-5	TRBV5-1	CATGTGETQYF
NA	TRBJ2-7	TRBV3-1	CASGKRESYEQYF
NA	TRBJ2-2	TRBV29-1	CSGGTSGGNGELFF
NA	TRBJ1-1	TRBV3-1	CASSQRGGTGEAFF
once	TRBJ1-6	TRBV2	CASSEAVGVYSPLHF
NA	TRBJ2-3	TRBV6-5	CASSYSPSGRTDTQYF
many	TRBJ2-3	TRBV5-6	CASSFGLAGGRADTQYF
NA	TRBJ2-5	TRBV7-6	CASSSEAATQETQYF
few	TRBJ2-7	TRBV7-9	CASSLRGQGVFEQYF
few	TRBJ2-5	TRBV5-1	CASSFLRDLQETQYF
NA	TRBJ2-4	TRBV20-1	CSARDPWGGDIQYF
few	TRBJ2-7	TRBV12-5	CASGLVSTYEQYF
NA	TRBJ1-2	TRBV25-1	CASSGGPYLNYGYTF
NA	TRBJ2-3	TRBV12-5	CASGPLISTDTQYF
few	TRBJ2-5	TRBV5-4	CASSFPGAQETQYF
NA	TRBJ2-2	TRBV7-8	CASSFSGINTGELFF
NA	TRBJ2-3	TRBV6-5	CASRNGDTQYF
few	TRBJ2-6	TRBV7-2	CASSLAGTGANVLTF